This entry is about one TCR beta chain. Per the study methods: Researchers report that nucleated cell counts were estimated from reference gene primer amplification. Assay used: immunoSEQ multiplex PCR; TCRdb lists only in-frame clones, some missing. That table furnishes V, J and clone size, whereas the DNA furnished D and trimming. The sample lists a few hundred thousand clones; approximately 90% were seen once. The sample originates from a study of blood T cell repertoires in COVID-19. Whole-study context: There were acute and convalescent COVID-19 samples, and they came from the United States, Italy and Spain. In each case, the material was cDNA or gDNA derived from T cells, B-cell-depleted T cells, or PBMCs.

Trimming shortened V by 5 bases and J by 4 bases, and 8 bases separated the two germline ends. The CDR3 length is 12 residues. The chain employs TRBV12-3 or TRBV12-4 and TRBJ2-5, with D hard to call. The material sequenced was peripheral blood. This receptor was obtained from a woman aged 40 to 50 with acute or convalescent COVID-19. CDR3 sequence reads: CASSLLGETQYF. Written as DNA, the CDR3 is TGTGCCAGCAGTCTCCTCGGAGAGACCCAGTACTTC.